This entry is about one T cell receptor (beta chain). Its specificity is not known. The PCR was carried out with 60 Vbeta primers and 13 Jbeta primers. Libraries were prepared by immunoSEQ multiplex PCR; TCRdb keeps only in-frame clonotypes and omits some of them. The table includes tens of thousands of clones, around three fifths detected once. Per the germline V gene, CDR1 is MNHEY and CDR2 is SMNVEV (reference sequence). This CDR3 contains 14 residues. After removal of 5 bases from V and 8 bases from J, the junction contained 6 bases not matched to a gene. This record comes from a study of cytomegalovirus exposure and HLA in healthy donors. Study-level information: When 350 to 500 donors were genotyped, roughly 80% of them were found to fall in the Caucasian-associated ancestry cluster.

Study results and caveats: The study put 150 to 200 TCR beta chains on its list as cytomegalovirus-associated. DRB1 had the most TCR associations and HLA-C the fewest, a later analysis found, with rates varying by HLA locus.

Sequences were obtained from PBMCs. The V gene is TRBV27, the J gene TRBJ1-4; 9 nucleotides line up with TRBD1. The receptor comes from a man aged 25 to 40 in good health and CMV-seronegative. In DNA form, the CDR3 reads TGTGCCAGCAGTCTAGGACAGGGGTACGAAAAACTGTTTTTT. Translated: CASSLGQGYEKLFF.